Here is one T cell receptor (beta chain) with its context. The specificity of this receptor is unknown. The input lacks base qualities; no much larger clone sits a single base away. This entry comes from a study of beta chain features in type 1 diabetes (dated by TCRdb to the late 2010s). About the full investigation: Mean age, gender distribution, total cell number and subset yield did not differ between patients and healthy donors. A total of 100 million to 140 million sorted cells were examined across all samples, and the number of cells per subset was strongly correlated with RNA yield. In the study, TCRB repertoires of sorted circulating CD4+ T cell subsets from recently diagnosed type 1 diabetes patients were compared with those of matched healthy donors. Whereas all 28 donors provided naive and central memory subsets, regulatory and stem cell-like memory subsets were isolated from just 8 patients and about 8 healthy donors.

The entire isolated RNA was reverse transcribed using the High Capacity cDNA Reverse Transcription Kit, and thus expressed TCRB transcripts were sequenced. Deep immunoSEQ sequencing was applied to naive, central memory and regulatory T cell samples, giving an average of roughly 3.5 million total reads per sample. After sorted cells were lysed in RLT buffer, RNA was extracted with DNase-treated RNeasy Micro or Mini kits, with the choice depending on cell number. Each cell subset was processed separately to prevent cross-contamination, with patient and healthy donor samples processed together. Using the immunoSEQ multiplex PCR, TCRB sequences were amplified from cDNA into 87-bp fragments spanning the CDR3 region. Sequencing of the amplicons was done on the Illumina HiSeq platform. The published analysis was carried out like this. PCR bias was corrected computationally using synthetic template baselines, and reads within Hamming distance 2 were collapsed, with unmergeable singletons discarded. Reads were aligned against IMGT to assign V, D and J genes, CDR3 length and insertions or deletions at six rearrangement sites. Within each subset, clonotype counts were normalized to the number of sorted cells before true diversity and Gini coefficients were calculated with the tcR R package. The overlap coefficient, calculated on TCRB nucleotide sequences, was used to measure repertoire sharing. The source is immuneACCESS, and TCRdb retained only in-frame sequences with V and J called. Part of the clones is not carried over; for the studies checked, unresolved V genes explain less than half of this, and the remainder is unexplained. V and J calls and clone size come straight from that table; D and trimming were deduced from the DNA. This sample gives 100,000 to 150,000 clones in total; around 8.8% of them show up just once. Of the sample, approximately 0.7% is held by the ten largest clones.

The germline V gene encodes CDR1 SGHTA and CDR2 FQGTGA. Inclusive of the bounding cysteine and phenylalanine, the CDR3 is 15 residues long. The entry retains the CDR3 DNA only, 45 bases that are in frame from base 1. Compared with germline, V lacks 3 bases and J lacks 4 bases; bases without a gene match: 2. Summary of the overall study and its limitations: Type 1 diabetes patients showed a moderate but significant shortening of TCRB CDR3 length in all four CD4+ subsets. Because small numbers of individuals were included in the HLA sub-analyses, any influence of HLA type on TCRB rearrangement was left unresolved. Naive, central memory and regulatory TCRB repertoires appeared more similar among patients than among healthy donors. At VDJ recombination sites, patients with type 1 diabetes made fewer insertions and deleted more nucleotides, a pattern implying thymic rearrangement abnormalities. Because cDNA was sequenced instead of genomic DNA, highly expressing activated cells could be over-represented, though the groups showed no difference in activation or CD3 levels. Shorter templates might be favored by PCR, yet because patient and control samples were amplified and corrected together, any such skew would affect both groups equally.

Each donor gave one peripheral blood draw, averaging around 0.11 L, which was collected into heparinised tubes. A BD FACSAria II and a panel including CD45RO, CCR7, CD25, CD127, CD95 and CD27 were used to sort naive, central memory, regulatory and stem cell-like memory CD4+ T cells. Purity was above 95% for every sorted population. Right away, PBMCs were isolated by Lymphoprep density gradient centrifugation and were stained directly, with no culture step. So that batch effects would be minimized, each experiment stained and sorted samples in pairs, pairing one healthy donor with one patient. The chain uses TRBV7-3 and TRBJ2-1; 11 central nucleotides agree with TRBD1. This TCR was recovered from a man aged 25 to 40 with type 1 diabetes. Sequencing was done on a sample of central memory CD4+ T cells from blood. The CDR3 corresponds to CASSFGQGAYNEQFF. The DNA sequence is as follows: TGTGCCAGCAGCTTCGGACAGGGGGCTTACAATGAGCAGTTCTTC.